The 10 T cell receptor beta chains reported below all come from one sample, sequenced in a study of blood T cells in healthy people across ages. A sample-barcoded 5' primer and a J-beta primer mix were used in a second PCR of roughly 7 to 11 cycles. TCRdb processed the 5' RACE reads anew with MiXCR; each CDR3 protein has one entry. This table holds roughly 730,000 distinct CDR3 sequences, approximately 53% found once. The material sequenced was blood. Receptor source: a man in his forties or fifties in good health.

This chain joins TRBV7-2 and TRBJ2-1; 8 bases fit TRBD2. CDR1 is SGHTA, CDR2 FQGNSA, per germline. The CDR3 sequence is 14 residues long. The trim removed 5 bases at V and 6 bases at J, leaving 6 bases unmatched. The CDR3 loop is CASSDGGGSNEQFF. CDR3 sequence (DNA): TGTGCCAGCAGCGACGGGGGGGGATCCAATGAGCAGTTCTTC.

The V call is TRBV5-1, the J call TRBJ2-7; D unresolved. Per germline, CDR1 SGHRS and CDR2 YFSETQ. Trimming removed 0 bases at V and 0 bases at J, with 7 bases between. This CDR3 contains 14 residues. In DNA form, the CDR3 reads TGCGCCAGCAGCTTGGAACAGAGCTCCTACGAGCAGTACTTC. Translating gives CASSLEQSSYEQYF.

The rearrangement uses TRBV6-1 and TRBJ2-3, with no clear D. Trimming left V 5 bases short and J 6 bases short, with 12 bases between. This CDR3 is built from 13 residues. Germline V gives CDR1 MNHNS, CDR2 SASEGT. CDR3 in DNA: TGTGCCAGCAGTTCCCGGTCCCACGATACGCAGTATTTT. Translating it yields CASSSRSHDTQYF.

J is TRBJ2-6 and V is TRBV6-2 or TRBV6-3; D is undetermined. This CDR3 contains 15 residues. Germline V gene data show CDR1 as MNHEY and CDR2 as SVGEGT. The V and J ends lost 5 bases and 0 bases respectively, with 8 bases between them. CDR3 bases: TGTGCCAGCAGTCGCCGATACTCTGGGGCCAACGTCCTGACTTTC. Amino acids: CASSRRYSGANVLTF.

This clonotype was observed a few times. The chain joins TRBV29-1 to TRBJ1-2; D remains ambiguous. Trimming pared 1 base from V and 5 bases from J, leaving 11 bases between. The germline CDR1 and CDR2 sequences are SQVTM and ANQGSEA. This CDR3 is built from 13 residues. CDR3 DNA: TGCAGCGTTGAAGCGGAGTCGGGGTATGGCTACACCTTC. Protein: CSVEAESGYGYTF.

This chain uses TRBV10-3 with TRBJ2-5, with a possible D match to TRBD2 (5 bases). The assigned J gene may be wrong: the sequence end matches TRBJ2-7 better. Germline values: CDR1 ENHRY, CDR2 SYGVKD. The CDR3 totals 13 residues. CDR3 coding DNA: TGTGCCATCAGTGGGTTTTTCGGGGACGAGCAGTACTTC. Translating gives CAISGFFGDEQYF.

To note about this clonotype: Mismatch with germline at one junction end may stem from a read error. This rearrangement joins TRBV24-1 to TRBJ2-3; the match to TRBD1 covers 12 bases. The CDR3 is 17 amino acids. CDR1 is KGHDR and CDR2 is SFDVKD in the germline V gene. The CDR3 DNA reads TGTGCTACCAGCGAACCTAAAGGGACAGGGGGCGTGGATACGCAGTATTTT. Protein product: CATSEPKGTGGVDTQYF.

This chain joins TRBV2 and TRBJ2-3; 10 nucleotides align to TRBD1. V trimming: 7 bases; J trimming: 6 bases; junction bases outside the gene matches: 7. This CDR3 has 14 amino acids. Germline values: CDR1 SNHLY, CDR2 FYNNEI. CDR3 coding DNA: TGTGCCAGCATGAAGGGACAGGGGATGGATACGCAGTATTTT. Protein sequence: CASMKGQGMDTQYF.

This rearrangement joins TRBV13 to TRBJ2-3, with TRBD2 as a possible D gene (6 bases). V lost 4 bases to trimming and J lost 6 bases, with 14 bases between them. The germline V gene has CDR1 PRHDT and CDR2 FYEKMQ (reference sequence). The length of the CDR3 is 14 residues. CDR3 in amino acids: CASSSGGIEDTQYF. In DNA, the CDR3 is TGTGCCAGCAGCTCCGGCGGGATAGAGGATACGCAGTATTTT.

CDR3: CSVLDKADVLTF. The CDR3 DNA reads TGCAGCGTCCTAGACAAGGCAGACGTCCTGACTTTC. The V call is TRBV29-1, the J call TRBJ2-6; D uncertain. The ends were cut back, 6 bases at V and 11 bases at J, with 14 bases in the middle. Germline V gene data show CDR1 as SQVTM and CDR2 as ANQGSEA. CDR3 size: 12 residues.